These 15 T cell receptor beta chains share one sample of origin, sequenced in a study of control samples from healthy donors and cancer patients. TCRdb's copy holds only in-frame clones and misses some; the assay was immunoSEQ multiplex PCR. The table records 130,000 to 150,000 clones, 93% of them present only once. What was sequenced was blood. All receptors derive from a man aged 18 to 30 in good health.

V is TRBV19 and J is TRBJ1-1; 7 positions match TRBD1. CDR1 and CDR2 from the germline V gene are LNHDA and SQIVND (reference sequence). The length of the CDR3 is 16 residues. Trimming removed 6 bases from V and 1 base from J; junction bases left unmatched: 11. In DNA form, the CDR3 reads TGTGCCAGTAGAGAAACACAGGACAGGAGGAACACTGAAGCTTTCTTT. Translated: CASRETQDRRNTEAFF.

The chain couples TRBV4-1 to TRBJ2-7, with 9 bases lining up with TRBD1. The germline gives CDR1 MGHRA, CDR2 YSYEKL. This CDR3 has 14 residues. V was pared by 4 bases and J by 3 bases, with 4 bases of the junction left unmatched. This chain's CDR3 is CASSLDRGDYEQYF. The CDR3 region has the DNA TGCGCCAGCAGCCTTGACAGGGGGGACTACGAGCAGTACTTC.

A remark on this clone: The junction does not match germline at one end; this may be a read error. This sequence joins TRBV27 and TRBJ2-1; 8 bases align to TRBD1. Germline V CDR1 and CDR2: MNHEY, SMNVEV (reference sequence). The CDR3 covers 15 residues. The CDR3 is CAGSRGTGVYNEQFF. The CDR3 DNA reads TGTGCCGGCAGTCGCGGGACAGGCGTTTACAATGAGCAGTTCTTC.

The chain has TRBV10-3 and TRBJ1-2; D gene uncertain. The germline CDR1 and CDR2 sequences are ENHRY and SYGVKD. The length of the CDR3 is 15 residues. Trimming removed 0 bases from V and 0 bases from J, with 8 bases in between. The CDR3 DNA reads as TGTGCCATCAGTGAGTCGATCGTCGCTAACTATGGCTACACCTTC. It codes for CAISESIVANYGYTF.

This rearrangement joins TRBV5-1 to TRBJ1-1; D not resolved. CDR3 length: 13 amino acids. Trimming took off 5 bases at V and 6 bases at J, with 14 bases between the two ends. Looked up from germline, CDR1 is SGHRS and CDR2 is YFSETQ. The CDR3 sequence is CASRRHLRAEAFF. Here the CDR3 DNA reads TGCGCCAGCAGGCGACACCTAAGGGCTGAAGCTTTCTTT.

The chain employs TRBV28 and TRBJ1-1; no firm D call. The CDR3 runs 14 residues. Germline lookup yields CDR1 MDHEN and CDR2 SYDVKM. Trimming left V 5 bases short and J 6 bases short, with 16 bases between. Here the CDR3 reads CASSPRQNGAEAFF. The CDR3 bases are TGTGCCAGCAGTCCCAGGCAGAATGGTGCTGAAGCTTTCTTT.

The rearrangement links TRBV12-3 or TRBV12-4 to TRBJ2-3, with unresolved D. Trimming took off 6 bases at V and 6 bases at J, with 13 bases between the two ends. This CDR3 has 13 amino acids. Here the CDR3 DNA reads TGTGCCAGCAGCTCAGTTCCACGGGATACGCAGTATTTT. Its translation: CASSSVPRDTQYF.

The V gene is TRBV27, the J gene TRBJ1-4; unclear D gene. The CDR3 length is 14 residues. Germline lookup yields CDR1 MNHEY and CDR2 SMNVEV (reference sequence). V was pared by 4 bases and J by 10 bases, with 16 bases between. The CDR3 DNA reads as TGTGCCAGCAGTTCGAACGTAGTACTTGGAAAACTGTTTTTT. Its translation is CASSSNVVLGKLFF.

The CDR3 region is CASSFLTGTGVYEQYF. The CDR3 DNA follows: TGTGCCAGCAGCTTCCTTACCGGGACAGGGGTCTACGAGCAGTACTTC. This chain connects TRBV27 to TRBJ2-7; 10 bases are shared with TRBD1. The CDR3 spans 16 residues. Per germline, CDR1 MNHEY and CDR2 SMNVEV (reference sequence). V shed 6 bases and J 3 bases; nucleotides not matched to a gene: 11.

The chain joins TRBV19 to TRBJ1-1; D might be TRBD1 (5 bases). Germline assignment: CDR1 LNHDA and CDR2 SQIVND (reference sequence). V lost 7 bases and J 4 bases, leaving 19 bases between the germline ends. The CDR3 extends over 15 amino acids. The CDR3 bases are TGTGCCAGTAAGTCAGGAGGGGAGCGGTTCACTGAAGCTTTCTTT. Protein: CASKSGGERFTEAFF.

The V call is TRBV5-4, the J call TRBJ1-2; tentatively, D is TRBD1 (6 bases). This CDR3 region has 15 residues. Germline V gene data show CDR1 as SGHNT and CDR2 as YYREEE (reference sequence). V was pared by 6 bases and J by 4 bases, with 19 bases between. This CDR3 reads CASTFGPGGSYGYTF. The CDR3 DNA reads TGTGCCAGCACCTTCGGCCCGGGGGGCAGCTATGGCTACACCTTC.

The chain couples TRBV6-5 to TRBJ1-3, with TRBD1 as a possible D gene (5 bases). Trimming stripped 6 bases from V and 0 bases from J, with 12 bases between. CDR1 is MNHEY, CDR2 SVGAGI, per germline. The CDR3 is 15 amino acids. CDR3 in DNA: TGTGCCAGCAGCCAAACAGGAACCTCTGGAAACACCATATATTTT. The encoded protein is CASSQTGTSGNTIYF.

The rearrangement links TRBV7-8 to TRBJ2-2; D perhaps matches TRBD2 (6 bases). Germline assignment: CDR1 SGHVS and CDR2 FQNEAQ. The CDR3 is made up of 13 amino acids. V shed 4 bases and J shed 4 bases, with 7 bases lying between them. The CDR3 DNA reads TGTGCCAGCAGCTGGACTATCACCGGGGAGCTGTTTTTT. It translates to CASSWTITGELFF.

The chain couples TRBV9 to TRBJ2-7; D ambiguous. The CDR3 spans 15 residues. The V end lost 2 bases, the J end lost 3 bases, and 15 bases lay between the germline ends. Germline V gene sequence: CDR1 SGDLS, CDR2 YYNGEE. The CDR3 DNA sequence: TGTGCCAGCAGCGTTGGCCCCGATCAGGACTACGAGCAGTACTTC. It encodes CASSVGPDQDYEQYF.

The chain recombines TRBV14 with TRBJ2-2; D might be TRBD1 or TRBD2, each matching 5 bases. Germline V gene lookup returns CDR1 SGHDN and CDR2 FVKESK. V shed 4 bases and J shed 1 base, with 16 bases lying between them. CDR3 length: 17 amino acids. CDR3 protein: CASSRLGAGRNTGELFF. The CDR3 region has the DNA TGTGCCAGCAGCCGACTCGGGGCAGGGAGGAACACCGGGGAGCTGTTTTTT.